This T cell receptor beta chain appears in the sequencing data of a study of T cells after posttransplantation cyclophosphamide (dated by TCRdb to 2015 to 2016). Study-level background: T cell repertoire reconstitution was tracked by TRB sequencing after myeloablative bone marrow transplantation in which posttransplantation cyclophosphamide was used as GVHD prophylaxis. Antigen receptor sequencing was done on samples from 35 to 40 PTCy-treated patients and from approximately 15 related bone marrow donors of those patients. Blood from every one of the approximately 37 PTCy patients who had 1-year posttransplant specimens underwent TRB sequencing. In 3 patients, up to about 3 additional blood samples taken between 2 and 5.2 years after transplant also underwent TRB sequencing, as did pretransplant blood from several patients. Because TRA and TRB clonality were tightly correlated in several samples, subsequent TCR analyses were focused on TRB only. Public TRB sequences were checked against a database of over 3,000 sequences associated with responses to pathogens, tumor antigens, self-antigens and alloantigens. Overall study outcomes, separate from this receptor: At 1-2 months, donor-recipient similarity was low but rose over the first year, and the later blood repertoires were often dominated by donor CD8+ memory clones. Across approximately 45 patients, TRB clonality was highly associated with recipient CMV seropositivity and CMV reactivation, and PTCy diversity was similar to diversity in CNI/methotrexate controls. The TRB repertoires of T cells infiltrating skin or GI tract showed only limited overlap with the TRB repertoires of T cells in blood.

Genomic DNA was the input for TRB sequencing, which was run either with the immunoSEQ assay at survey resolution or with the hsTCRB kit. Per the source publication's procedure: The immunoSEQ software handled initial read processing, and the LymphoSeq R package was used for repertoire analyses. Clonality was computed as 1 minus normalized Shannon entropy, and a Gini coefficient was also calculated for each TRB dataset. To infer phenotypes in unsorted samples, TRB sequences from sorted subsets of the recipient or donor were mapped onto unsorted samples from the same recipient. Drawn from immuneACCESS, this table holds only the in-frame rearrangements with V and J called that TCRdb kept. Clones are partly lost; checked studies trace under half to an unresolved V gene and leave the rest unexplained. V and J calls plus clone size are reproduced from that table; the DNA served to infer D and trimming. The sample table lists thousands of clones, roughly 85% of them with a count of one. The ten largest clonotypes hold around 25% of the sample.

Taken from cysteine to phenylalanine, the CDR3 has 18 residues. The retained sequence is limited to the CDR3, 54 bases, with the frame set at the first base. For this chain, trimming is 2 bases at the V end and 4 bases at the J end, and the number of junction bases without a gene match is 10. CDR1 SEHNR and CDR2 FQNEAQ are derived from the germline V gene (reference sequence). A word on this clone: What antigen it recognizes has not been identified. Base quality data are lacking; no much larger clone is found one base away.

Reading the label with the study, this specimen's treatment or condition is: high-dose cyclophosphamide on days +3 and +4 as single-agent GVHD prophylaxis. For conditioning, the PTCy patients got busulfan and fludarabine, then a related or unrelated marrow graft, followed by cyclophosphamide on days +3 and +4. The PTCy-treated patients were enrolled in a prospective multi-institutional clinical trial. Peripheral blood and bone marrow mononuclear cells were isolated by Ficoll-Hypaque density centrifugation and were cryopreserved. The chain is encoded by TRBV7-9 joined to TRBJ2-2; 10 middle bases align to TRBD1. Material: PBMCs, obtained after allogeneic stem cell transplant with posttransplant cyclophosphamide. The source of this sequence is a male patient younger than 45 who received an allogeneic stem cell transplant from a related donor, was CMV-positive, and had acute GVHD only. Following a transplant, some T lymphocytes may have been derived from the graft donor. The CDR3 protein is CASSLPLVGDRGTGELFF. The sequence in DNA is TGTGCCAGCAGCTTACCTCTAGTCGGGGACAGGGGCACCGGGGAGCTGTTTTTT.